Included here is one T cell receptor (beta chain) sequence, with context. Its antigen is not yet known. No much larger clone is present one base from it, and per-base qualities are unavailable. The trial excluded patients who had a history of autoimmune disease or who were on systemic immunosuppression. In every dose cohort, peripheral blood was drawn for TCR sequencing at baseline, cycle 4 day 1, and cycle 7 day 1. Samples were obtained from an open-label, multicenter, first-in-human phase I dose-escalation trial of ivuxolimab. Adults with locally advanced or metastatic melanoma, renal cell carcinoma, hepatocellular carcinoma or head and neck squamous cell carcinoma were enrolled in the trial. Before TCR sequencing, CD4+ and CD8+ T cells were separately sorted from peripheral blood. The data were taken from a study of OX40 agonist ivuxolimab in advanced cancers. Study-wide context: Ivuxolimab was an agonistic, fully human IgG2 monoclonal antibody directed against OX40 (CD134), a costimulatory receptor. Partial responses occurred in three dose-escalation patients: two with cutaneous melanoma and one with hepatocellular carcinoma. Peripheral TCRbeta sequencing aimed to test whether ivuxolimab altered TCR sequence diversity and caused clonal T-cell expansion. Of the approximately 53 patients in dose escalation, some 20 had hepatocellular carcinoma, some 15 had melanoma, 9 had renal cell carcinoma and 9 had head and neck cancer. Intravenous ivuxolimab was administered to patients every 2 weeks at six dose levels: 0.01, 0.1, 0.3, 1.5, 3 and 10 mg/kg. The paper reports the monotherapy dose-escalation portion (N ≈ 50 patients) of the phase I ivuxolimab trial. Patients were allowed to have had prior anti-PD-1, anti-PD-L1 or anti-CTLA-4 therapy, and approximately 39% of the dose-escalation patients had been treated with checkpoint inhibitors. In the dose-escalation cohort, more than 75% of patients were male, and the mean age was approximately 64 years, with a range of 23 to 79.

Paper-wide results and their limitations: At doses of 0.1 to 3.0 mg/kg, clonal expansion of both CD4+ and CD8+ blood T cells was observed from baseline to week 6. After ivuxolimab, CD8+ T cells had more expanded clones than CD4+ T cells on average. In the 0.1-3.0 mg/kg groups, partial responders had among the lowest normalized peripheral clonal expansion, particularly in CD8+ T cells. The antigen specificity of the clonally expanded peripheral T cells was not determined. Low levels of normalized T-cell clonal expansion were also shown by some nonresponding patients.

Looking up the germline V gene yields CDR1 SGHAT and CDR2 FQNNGV. Spanning cysteine to phenylalanine, the CDR3 consists of 16 amino acids. The entry retains the CDR3 DNA only, 48 bases that are in frame from base 1. Trimming at the junction amounts to 6 bases on V and 0 bases on J, and the germline ends lie 15 bases apart. Genomic DNA was extracted from sorted cells for sequencing of the TCRbeta CDR3 region. The immunoSEQ Assay was used for sequencing of TCRbeta CDR3 regions. The table comes from immuneACCESS by way of TCRdb, which keeps in-frame sequences with V and J called. Part of the clones is missing from these tables; in studies checked, under half for an unresolved V gene and the rest for unknown reasons. The sample table shows over 50,000 clones, and around four fifths are seen once. The ten top clones hold just under 4% of the sample.

Recombination connected TRBV11-2 to TRBJ1-5, and the D gene may be TRBD1, 6 bases matching. This specimen consisted of CD4+ or CD8+ T cells sorted from blood, obtained in a trial of the OX40 agonist ivuxolimab. This receptor was taken from an adult with an advanced solid tumor such as melanoma, head and neck, liver or kidney cancer. The nucleotide sequence is TGTGCCAGCAGTTCCAGGGGACGATATAGCAATCAGCCCCAGCATTTT. The resulting protein is CASSSRGRYSNQPQHF.